This is a list of T cell receptor beta chains from one sample in a study of CD8+ T cells in alopecia areata. Profiled with immunoSEQ multiplex PCR; TCRdb holds only in-frame clones, not every one. The sample yields a few hundred thousand clones, 35% to 45% seen once. The sequencing used CD4+ T cells sorted from blood, collected around week 31, from a patient treated with tofacitinib. These receptors all come from a human donor with alopecia areata. Both conserved end residues are part of each CDR3. The D gene is left open where the match is weak. Expanded clones get a size class; other rows say once, few or many, or leave the size out.

d_call	v_call	cdr3_length	j_call	clone_size	cdr3_nt	cdr3_aa
-	TRBV29-1	13	TRBJ1-6	-	TGCAGCCTCTGGGGGTGGAAGAATTCACCCCTCCACTTT	CSLWGWKNSPLHF
TRBD1	TRBV7-6	17	TRBJ1-3	few	TGTGCCAGCAGCTTAGAGCTTGGGACAGTATCTGGAAACACCATATATTTT	CASSLELGTVSGNTIYF
TRBD1	TRBV29-1	13	TRBJ1-2	-	TGCAGCGTCCGGACAGGGGCACACTATGGCTACACCTTC	CSVRTGAHYGYTF
-	TRBV29-1	14	TRBJ1-1	few	TGCAGCGTTGGCCTGTGGGGGCTGGTCACTGAAGCTTTCTTT	CSVGLWGLVTEAFF
TRBD2	TRBV6-1	15	TRBJ2-3	-	TGTGCCAGCAGTAGCGCGGGGGGGCGCTTGGCGACGCAGTATTTT	CASSSAGGRLATQYF
-	TRBV6-5	12	TRBJ1-1	once	TGTGCCAGCAGTTACAAAGGGCGTGAAGCTTTCTTT	CASSYKGREAFF
-	TRBV2	12	TRBJ2-4	-	TGTGCCAGCAGTGGTTTCCAAGGCATTCAGTACTTC	CASSGFQGIQYF
-	TRBV6-6	13	TRBJ1-1	few	TGTGCCAGCAGTTACTCGGCAGACCCTGAAGCTTTCTTT	CASSYSADPEAFF
TRBD2	TRBV4-1	17	TRBJ2-7	few	TGCGCCAGCAGCCAAGGGGCCTTACTAGCGCCTACTCCCGAGCAGTACTTC	CASSQGALLAPTPEQYF
-	TRBV15	18	TRBJ1-5	-	TGTGCCACCAGCAGAGATCAATGGAGGGGTACTAGCAATCAGCCCCAGCATTTT	CATSRDQWRGTSNQPQHF
-	TRBV9	16	TRBJ2-2	once	TGTGCCAGCAGCGTACAGATCGGACCGGACACCGGGGAGCTGTTTTTT	CASSVQIGPDTGELFF
-	TRBV5-1	13	TRBJ2-7	-	TGCGCCAGCAGCGTACAGGAGAACTACGAGCAGTACTTC	CASSVQENYEQYF
-	TRBV18	16	TRBJ2-2	few	TGTGCCAGCTCCAGAGCGACGGGATCGAACACCGGGGAGCTGTTTTTT	CASSRATGSNTGELFF
-	TRBV30	14	TRBJ2-7	-	TGTGCCTGGAGTGCTTACTTAGGAGGGAGCGAGCAGTACTTC	CAWSAYLGGSEQYF
-	TRBV7-3	14	TRBJ2-3	many	TGTGCCAGCAGCTTAAGTGGGTCCGCAGATACGCAGTATTTT	CASSLSGSADTQYF
-	TRBV5-1	15	TRBJ2-5	-	TGCGCCAGCAGCACGGGATCGTCAGCGGGTGAGACCCAGTACTTC	CASSTGSSAGETQYF
TRBD2	TRBV5-1	15	TRBJ2-7	-	TGCGCCAGCAGCCCCTCCGGGACTAGCGGGGACGAGCAGTACTTC	CASSPSGTSGDEQYF
-	TRBV7-3	13	TRBJ2-5	few	TGTGCCAGCAGCTTAATACCCCAAGAGACCCAGTACTTC	CASSLIPQETQYF
-	TRBV29-1	11	TRBJ1-2	-	TGCAGCGCACCGGTCGGGTATGGCTACACCTTC	CSAPVGYGYTF
-	TRBV6-5	15	TRBJ2-6	few	TGTGCCAGCAGTTACCGGAGCTCTGGGGCCAACGTCCTGACTTTC	CASSYRSSGANVLTF
TRBD1	TRBV9	15	TRBJ1-2	once	TGTGCCAGCAGCCCAAGGACAGGAGATACCTATGGCTACACCTTC	CASSPRTGDTYGYTF
TRBD1	TRBV29-1	16	TRBJ2-6	-	TGCAGCGTTACCGGGACAGAGGGCTCTGGGGCCAACGTCCTGACTTTC	CSVTGTEGSGANVLTF